A single sample is the source of the 18 T cell receptor beta chains below, sequenced in a study of shared clonotypes between healthy human individuals. The assay was immunoSEQ multiplex PCR, and TCRdb's table has in-frame clones only and misses some. Among some 2 million clones, about 95% were seen once, and the ten largest hold roughly 1.1%. It was CD45RO-negative cells, positively selected for CCR7, that made up naive CD8 cells, with terminally differentiated effector memory CD45RA+ cells excluded. Sequencing was done on a sample of naive CD8+ T cells sorted from blood. The source is a young man in good health.

This clone was counted at least ten times. The V gene is TRBV7-9, the J gene TRBJ2-3; no definite D call. V lost 1 base, J lost 9 bases, and 8 bases lay in between. The CDR3 runs 12 residues. The germline V gene has CDR1 SEHNR and CDR2 FQNEAQ (reference sequence). CDR3 amino acids: CASSLGVGTQYF. Here the CDR3 DNA reads TGTGCCAGCAGCTTAGGGGTTGGGACGCAGTATTTT.

The V call is TRBV27, the J call TRBJ2-5; 9 bases match TRBD1. Germline lookup yields CDR1 MNHEY and CDR2 SMNVEV (reference sequence). Trimming took 8 bases from V and 2 from J; bases not matched to a gene: 3. The CDR3 has 13 residues. The DNA for the CDR3 is TGTGCCAGCGCCGACAGGGGGCAAGAGACCCAGTACTTC. Amino acids: CASADRGQETQYF.

This clone came up once. The rearrangement joins TRBV6-5 to TRBJ2-5, with D perhaps TRBD1 (5 bases). The CDR3 covers 15 residues. The germline V gene encodes CDR1 MNHEY and CDR2 SVGAGI. The germline V and J ends were trimmed by 2 bases and 1 base, with 11 bases remaining between them. The CDR3 coding sequence is TGTGCCAGCAGTTACACAGGAGCAATCCAAGAGACCCAGTACTTC. Its protein is CASSYTGAIQETQYF.

About this clone itself: Other nucleotide sequences from this sample produce the same CDR3. V and J are TRBV27 and TRBJ2-5; TRBD1 or TRBD2 may be the D gene (5 bases each). Germline V lookup: CDR1 MNHEY, CDR2 SMNVEV (reference sequence). The CDR3 extends over 13 amino acids. Trimming removed 5 bases at V and 3 bases at J, with 10 bases between. The CDR3 nucleotides are TGTGCCAGCAGTCCAGGGACGGAAGAGACCCAGTACTTC. Its protein product is CASSPGTEETQYF.

This chain links TRBV6-1 with TRBJ2-7; 9 nucleotides agree with TRBD1. With V trimmed by 5 bases and J by 0 bases, 5 bases remained unmatched. Germline lookup yields CDR1 MNHNS and CDR2 SASEGT. The CDR3 runs to 15 residues. CDR3 bases: TGTGCCAGCAGTTTACTGACAGGGGGCTCCTACGAGCAGTACTTC. It codes for CASSLLTGGSYEQYF.

The chain combines TRBV2 with TRBJ2-1, with a tentative D call TRBD1 (6 bases). The V end lost 6 bases, the J end lost 7 bases, and 16 bases lay between the germline ends. This CDR3 spans 14 amino acids. In germline, CDR1 is SNHLY, CDR2 FYNNEI. The CDR3 sequence: CASSDETGLNEQFF. CDR3 coding DNA: TGTGCCAGCAGCGATGAGACAGGACTGAATGAGCAGTTCTTC.

A remark on this clone: The sample contains more than one DNA sequence encoding this CDR3. The genes are TRBV18 and TRBJ2-5; 7 bases fit TRBD1. CDR3 size: 14 residues. Germline CDR1 reads KGHSH; CDR2 reads LQKENI. J was trimmed by 5 bases and V by 1 base; bases with no gene match: 4. CDR3 residues: CASSPLDREETQYF. CDR3 sequence (DNA): TGTGCCAGCTCACCACTCGACAGGGAGGAGACCCAGTACTTC.

This rearrangement joins TRBV6-1 to TRBJ1-5; D gene unclear. CDR1 and CDR2 from the germline V gene are MNHNS and SASEGT. Trimming took 3 bases from V and 2 from J, leaving 14 bases between them. The CDR3 consists of 16 residues. CDR3 coding DNA: TGTGCCAGCAGTGAGTTGAACTCTCTCCGCAATCAGCCCCAGCATTTT. As protein: CASSELNSLRNQPQHF.

The chain couples TRBV27 to TRBJ2-7; 7 nucleotides align to TRBD1. CDR1 and CDR2 (germline): MNHEY, SMNVEV (reference sequence). The V and J ends lost 2 bases and 3 bases, in that order; junction bases with no gene match: 4. The CDR3 runs 14 residues. The CDR3 here is CASSLRDSYYEQYF. DNA of the CDR3: TGTGCCAGCAGTTTAAGGGACAGCTACTACGAGCAGTACTTC.

The chain's CDR3 is CTIRRGLNTEAFF. CDR3 DNA: TGCACAATCAGGCGGGGCTTAAACACTGAAGCTTTCTTT. This chain joins TRBV29-1 and TRBJ1-1; D perhaps matches TRBD1 (5 bases). The CDR3 extends over 13 amino acids. Germline V gives CDR1 SQVTM, CDR2 ANQGSEA.

The CDR3 spells CASSDVRGETQYF. The CDR3 coding sequence is TGCGCCAGCAGCGACGTCAGGGGGGAGACCCAGTACTTC. This chain joins TRBV4-1 and TRBJ2-5; 7 bases agree with TRBD1. The V and J ends lost 5 bases and 5 bases, in that order; junction bases with no gene match: 5. CDR1 is MGHRA, CDR2 YSYEKL, per germline. There are 13 residues in the CDR3.

The CDR3 reads CASSSIEETDPNYGYTF. The CDR3 nucleotides read TGTGCCAGCAGCTCGATTGAGGAGACAGACCCTAACTATGGCTACACCTTC. The chain has TRBV13 and TRBJ1-2, with D maybe TRBD1 (5 bases). This CDR3 contains 17 residues. The V gene lost 4 bases and the J gene lost 0 bases, with 18 bases spanning the gap. Germline CDR1 is PRHDT and CDR2 is FYEKMQ (reference sequence).

The chain recombines TRBV5-1 with TRBJ1-2; no clear D gene. CDR1 is SGHRS and CDR2 is YFSETQ in the germline V gene. The germline V and J ends were trimmed by 0 bases and 6 bases, with 21 bases remaining between them. The CDR3 runs to 17 residues. CDR3 residues: CASSLERSPPNQNGYTF. CDR3 nucleotides: TGCGCCAGCAGCTTGGAGCGGTCCCCCCCAAATCAAAATGGCTACACCTTC. Drawing the rest from reference TRBV5-1 and TRBJ1-2, the complete variable domain is KAGVTQTPRYLIKTRGQQVTLSCSPISGHRSVSWYQQTPGQGLQFLFEYFSETQRNKGNFPGRFSGRQFSNSRSEMNVSTLELGDSALYLCASSLERSPPNQNGYTFGSGTRLTVV.

The chain couples TRBV5-1 to TRBJ2-3; TRBD1 or TRBD2 may be the D gene (6 bases each). The CDR3 extends over 15 amino acids. CDR1 and CDR2 from the germline V gene are SGHRS and YFSETQ. V dropped 3 bases and J dropped 5 bases, with 16 bases sitting between them. In nucleotides, the CDR3 is TGCGCCAGCAGCTCCGAGGGGGGAGTGGTAGATACGCAGTATTTT. Encoded protein: CASSSEGGVVDTQYF.

The chain combines TRBV9 with TRBJ2-7, with TRBD2 identical over 9 bases. The CDR3 runs 15 residues. Losses at the gene ends were 3 bases for V and 3 bases for J; bases not matched to a gene: 7. CDR1 is SGDLS and CDR2 is YYNGEE in the germline V gene. CDR3 residues: CASSAGTSPLYEQYF. As DNA, the CDR3 is TGTGCCAGCAGCGCTGGGACTAGCCCTCTCTACGAGCAGTACTTC. Full variable domain (remainder filled in from reference TRBV9 and TRBJ2-7): DSGVTQTPKHLITATGQRVTLRCSPRSGDLSVYWYQQSLDQGLQFLIQYYNGEERAKGNILERFSAQQFPDLHSELNLSSLELGDSALYFCASSAGTSPLYEQYFGPGTRLTVT.

The rearrangement joins TRBV28 to TRBJ1-2; 9 bases fit TRBD1. This CDR3 region has 16 residues. V was pared by 6 bases and J by 8 bases, with 16 bases of the junction left unmatched. Germline values: CDR1 MDHEN, CDR2 SYDVKM. The chain's CDR3 is CASSLNYGTGSQGYTF. The CDR3 region has the DNA TGTGCCAGCAGCCTTAATTATGGGACAGGGAGTCAGGGCTACACCTTC.

CDR3 coding DNA: TGTGCCAGCAGTGGACTAGCGGGGAGGTCCCAAGAGACCCAGTACTTC. Protein sequence: CASSGLAGRSQETQYF. This sequence joins TRBV28 and TRBJ2-5; 12 bases are a match to TRBD2. Trimming removed 5 bases from V and 1 base from J; junction bases left unmatched: 5. The CDR3 totals 16 residues. In germline, CDR1 is MDHEN, CDR2 SYDVKM.

As concerns this clone: This sample also contains other DNA sequences that code for the same CDR3. As DNA, the CDR3 is TGTGCCAGCAGTTTAATTAGCGGGTACGAGCAGTACTTC. Encoded protein: CASSLISGYEQYF. The chain joins TRBV27 to TRBJ2-7, with 7 bases identical to TRBD2. With 2 bases clipped from V and 4 bases from J, the junction kept 2 bases outside the gene matches. The CDR3 consists of 13 residues. The germline CDR1 and CDR2 sequences are MNHEY and SMNVEV (reference sequence).